One sample yielded the 15 T cell receptor beta chains listed below, sequenced in a study of T cells in Graves' hyperthyroidism and ophthalmopathy. Amplified regions were TCR beta CDR3 sequences from RNA transcripts. The HTBI primer set was used in a first-round RT-PCR of the TCR CDR3. TCRdb re-called the multiplex PCR reads through MiXCR, storing one row per CDR3 protein. The sample has a few hundred thousand distinct CDR3 sequences, about an eighth seen once; the top ten hold less than 20%. Material for sequencing was blood. All receptors come from a woman aged 18-35 years with Graves' hyperthyroidism.

This clonotype showed up many times. The rearrangement uses TRBV9 and TRBJ2-3, with D perhaps TRBD2 (5 bases). The germline V gene encodes CDR1 SGDLS and CDR2 YYNGEE. The CDR3 totals 15 residues. V lost 5 bases to trimming and J lost 2 bases, with 15 bases between them. CDR3 DNA: TGTGCCAGCAGTACTACCCCGAGGGACACAGATACGCAGTATTTT. This translates into CASSTTPRDTDTQYF.

This clonotype was seen repeatedly, ten times or more. This chain connects TRBV2 to TRBJ1-1; D is undetermined. Germline CDR1 SNHLY, CDR2 FYNNEI. This CDR3 has 11 residues. The V gene lost 6 bases and the J gene lost 6 bases, with 8 bases spanning the gap. The CDR3 coding sequence is TGTGCCAGCAGCGGAGGGCCTGAAGCTTTCTTT. Amino acids: CASSGGPEAFF. The full variable domain, its missing parts supplied by reference TRBV2 and TRBJ1-1, is EPEVTQTPSHQVTQMGQEVILRCVPISNHLYFYWYRQILGQKVEFLVSFYNNEISEKSEIFDDQFSVERPDGSNFTLKIRSTKLEDSAMYFCASSGGPEAFFGQGTRLTVV.

This clonotype was picked up many times. The chain combines TRBV28 with TRBJ2-5, with D tentatively TRBD1 or TRBD2 (6 bases each). This CDR3 region has 16 residues. Looked up from germline, CDR1 is MDHEN and CDR2 is SYDVKM. V was cut by 8 bases and J by 3 bases, with 22 bases left in between. The CDR3 bases are TGTGCCAGCGGACTACCCGGACAGAGGACCAAAGAGACCCAGTACTTC. It codes for CASGLPGQRTKETQYF.

The table lists this clonotype with many counts. The rearrangement uses TRBV10-3 and TRBJ1-2; D is undetermined. V dropped 5 bases and J dropped 8 bases, with 18 bases sitting between them. CDR3 length: 14 amino acids. CDR1 is ENHRY, CDR2 SYGVKD, per germline. The CDR3 reads CAISLVSPARGYTF. The CDR3 coding sequence is TGTGCCATCAGTCTTGTTAGCCCAGCGCGGGGCTACACCTTC.

The chain recombines TRBV2 with TRBJ2-7, with TRBD1 identical over 7 bases. With 0 bases clipped from V and 4 bases from J, the junction kept 6 bases outside the gene matches. This CDR3 contains 15 residues. Per germline, CDR1 SNHLY and CDR2 FYNNEI. The CDR3 spells CASSEASGQLYEQYF. The CDR3 DNA reads as TGTGCCAGCAGTGAAGCTTCGGGACAGCTTTACGAGCAGTACTTC.

This clonotype has a count of ten or more. The gene calls are TRBV28 and TRBJ2-4; possibly TRBD1 for D (5 bases). V dropped 6 bases and J dropped 3 bases, with 12 bases sitting between them. Germline V gives CDR1 MDHEN, CDR2 SYDVKM. The CDR3 spans 14 residues. The CDR3 loop is CASSPLQGKNIQYF. CDR3 coding DNA: TGTGCCAGCAGCCCCCTCCAGGGCAAAAACATTCAGTACTTC. Combining the CDR3 with reference TRBV28 and TRBJ2-4 gives the whole variable domain DVKVTQSSRYLVKRTGEKVFLECVQDMDHENMFWYRQDPGLGLRLIYFSYDVKMKEKGDIPEGYSVSREKKERFSLILESASTNQTSMYLCASSPLQGKNIQYFGAGTRLSVL.

This clonotype was recorded many times. The genes are TRBV7-7 and TRBJ2-5; 7 bases are a match to TRBD1. The germline CDR1 and CDR2 sequences are SSHAT and FNYEAQ (reference sequence). V trimming: 5 bases; J trimming: 5 bases; junction bases outside the gene matches: 2. This CDR3 has 12 residues. CDR3 residues: CASSATGETQYF. The CDR3 DNA reads as TGTGCCAGCAGCGCGACAGGGGAGACCCAGTACTTC.

This clonotype was counted at least ten times. The J gene is TRBJ1-2, the V gene TRBV7-9; no reliable D call. This CDR3 has 12 amino acids. Deletions cut 0 bases from V and 6 bases from J, with 5 bases between. CDR1 and CDR2 from the germline V gene are SEHNR and FQNEAQ (reference sequence). The CDR3 DNA sequence: TGTGCCAGCAGCTTAGCGGATAATGGCTACACCTTC. Translation: CASSLADNGYTF.

This chain joins TRBV4-1 and TRBJ2-2, with 9 bases matching TRBD2. Per germline, CDR1 MGHRA and CDR2 YSYEKL. Losses at the gene ends were 3 bases for V and 4 bases for J; bases not matched to a gene: 6. CDR3 length: 16 amino acids. The CDR3 DNA is TGCGCCAGCAGCCAGGTAGCGGGAGTCAGCACCGGGGAGCTGTTTTTT. Protein product: CASSQVAGVSTGELFF.

This chain links TRBV9 with TRBJ2-5, with D tentatively TRBD1 (6 bases). Trimming took 4 bases from V and 5 from J, leaving 21 bases between them. The CDR3 is 16 residues long. Germline loops: CDR1 SGDLS, CDR2 YYNGEE. CDR3: CASSPGSVARGETQYF. For the CDR3, the DNA is TGTGCCAGCAGCCCCGGCTCGGTAGCGAGGGGGGAGACCCAGTACTTC.

This clonotype showed up many times. V usage is TRBV6-1 and J usage is TRBJ1-5, with TRBD1 as a possible D gene (5 bases). Trimming took 7 bases from V and 0 from J, leaving 7 bases between them. Germline assignment: CDR1 MNHNS and CDR2 SASEGT. The CDR3 is made up of 13 amino acids. As DNA, the CDR3 is TGTGCCAGCACGGGGGGTAGCAATCAGCCCCAGCATTTT. This gives the protein CASTGGSNQPQHF.

This clonotype was counted ten times or more. The rearrangement links TRBV11-1 to TRBJ2-6; 11 bases fit TRBD1. V dropped 5 bases and J dropped 1; count of bases not matched to a gene: 7. This CDR3 spans 18 amino acids. Germline assignment: CDR1 SGHAT and CDR2 FQDESV (reference sequence). The CDR3 reads CASSPGTGGYSGANVLTF. The CDR3 bases are TGTGCCAGCAGCCCAGGGACAGGGGGATATTCTGGGGCCAACGTCCTGACTTTC.

At least ten counts were recorded for this clonotype. The V and J genes are TRBV5-1 and TRBJ2-7; 7 bases line up with TRBD2. The CDR3 runs to 15 residues. V dropped 3 bases and J dropped 1; count of bases not matched to a gene: 7. From germline, CDR1 is SGHRS and CDR2 YFSETQ. CDR3 DNA: TGCGCCAGCAGCTGGGCGGGAGATACGTCCTACGAGCAGTACTTC. Its translation: CASSWAGDTSYEQYF.

The rearrangement links TRBV3-1 to TRBJ2-7; D not certain. Trimming shortened V by 1 base and J by 4 bases, and 8 bases separated the two germline ends. Germline assignment: CDR1 LGHDT and CDR2 YNNKEL (reference sequence). The CDR3 contains 13 residues. The CDR3 region is CASSQVGPYEQYF. CDR3 nucleotide sequence: TGTGCCAGCAGCCAAGTAGGGCCTTACGAGCAGTACTTC.

V is TRBV11-3 and J is TRBJ2-7; 12 positions match TRBD2. CDR1 is SGHNT and CDR2 is YENEEA in the germline V gene. The junction had 11 bases not matched to a gene; V was cut back by 5 bases and J by 6 bases. The CDR3 extends over 16 amino acids. CDR3: CASSERGRLAGAEQYF. DNA for the CDR3: TGTGCCAGCAGCGAAAGGGGTAGACTAGCGGGAGCCGAGCAGTACTTC. Looking up the rest from reference TRBV11-3 and TRBJ2-7 gives the full variable domain: EAGVVQSPRYKIIEKKQPVAFWCNPISGHNTLYWYLQNLGQGPELLIRYENEEAVDDSQLPKDRFSAERLKGVDSTLKIQPAELGDSAVYLCASSERGRLAGAEQYFGPGTRLTVT.